Presented here are 13 T cell receptor beta chains from one specimen sequenced in a study of T cell repertoires in cytomegalovirus infection. TCRdb reprocessed the reads via MiXCR and lists one record per CDR3 protein. Altogether around 200,000 distinct CDR3 sequences are present, around 40% being singletons, with the ten largest covering roughly three fifths. For these TCRs, the target antigens are not known. This material consisted of CD8+ T cells from cultured PBMCs, taken from culture after CMV antigen stimulation. The receptors come from a human donor in good health (CMV status not recorded). Some clones in this sample may be carry-over from other donors' samples.

This sequence joins TRBV14 and TRBJ2-7; the D is unclear. There are 12 residues in the CDR3. V was cut by 4 bases and J by 3 bases, with 7 bases left in between. Germline lookup yields CDR1 SGHDN and CDR2 FVKESK. CDR3 region: CASSPWNYEQYF. CDR3 DNA: TGTGCCAGCAGCCCCTGGAACTACGAGCAGTACTTC.

This clonotype was observed a handful of times. The chain employs TRBV7-9 and TRBJ2-7; D might be TRBD2 (5 bases). Germline V lookup: CDR1 SEHNR, CDR2 FQNEAQ (reference sequence). Trimming removed 4 bases at V and 4 bases at J, with 14 bases between. CDR3 length: 14 residues. CDR3 residues: CASSSGRTGYEQYF. CDR3 DNA sequence: TGTGCCAGCAGCTCGGGCCGAACGGGGTACGAGCAGTACTTC.

This clonotype was picked up many times. V and J are TRBV7-2 and TRBJ2-3, with TRBD2 matching 7 bases. Unmatched junction bases numbered 3, after V lost 3 bases and J lost 0 bases. Germline CDR1 SGHTA, CDR2 FQGNSA. This CDR3 is 15 amino acids long. Here the CDR3 reads CASSFLAASTDTQYF. Here the CDR3 DNA reads TGTGCCAGCAGCTTCCTAGCGGCTAGCACAGATACGCAGTATTTT. The full variable domain, rest sourced from reference TRBV7-2 and TRBJ2-3, is GAGVSQSPSNKVTEKGKDVELRCDPISGHTALYWYRQSLGQGLEFLIYFQGNSAPDKSGLPSDRFSAERTGGSVSTLTIQRTQQEDSAVYLCASSFLAASTDTQYFGPGTRLTVL.

The gene calls are TRBV7-6 and TRBJ1-3; 7 bases are a match to TRBD1. The V gene's germline CDR1 is SGHVS and CDR2 FNYEAQ. Trimming cost V 5 bases and J 0 bases; bases outside gene matches: 4. The CDR3 contains 15 residues. Written as DNA, the CDR3 is TGTGCCAGCAGCCAGGACAGGACCTCTGGAAACACCATATATTTT. As protein: CASSQDRTSGNTIYF.

The sample holds a few counts of this clonotype. The rearrangement links TRBV7-9 to TRBJ1-1, with a tentative D call TRBD1 (5 bases). V lost 1 base, J lost 1 base, and 7 bases lay in between. Germline CDR1 reads SEHNR; CDR2 reads FQNEAQ (reference sequence). The CDR3 consists of 14 residues. Written as DNA, the CDR3 is TGTGCCAGCAGCTTAGATGGGGCGAACACTGAAGCTTTCTTT. It yields the protein CASSLDGANTEAFF.

The chain combines TRBV7-9 with TRBJ2-7; TRBD1 aligns across 9 bases. Germline V gives CDR1 SEHNR, CDR2 FQNEAQ (reference sequence). The V segment lost 5 bases and the J segment 7 bases; nucleotides outside the gene matches: 24. The CDR3 sequence is 19 residues long. CDR3 sequence reads: CASSPPIPDRGPRMLEQYF. The CDR3 DNA sequence: TGTGCCAGCAGCCCCCCCATCCCGGACAGGGGCCCGCGGATGTTGGAGCAGTACTTC.

The CDR3 spells CASSQDRGRYTGELFF. The CDR3 DNA reads as TGTGCCAGCAGCCAAGACAGGGGGCGGTACACCGGGGAGCTGTTTTTT. This chain joins TRBV3-1 and TRBJ2-2; 8 bases fit TRBD1. Per the germline V gene, CDR1 is LGHDT and CDR2 is YNNKEL (reference sequence). This CDR3 has 16 residues. J was trimmed by 3 bases and V by 0 bases; bases with no gene match: 3.

This clonotype was seen a handful of times. The CDR3 DNA sequence: TGCGCCAGCAGCTTCCTCCCGGCCGATCAAAGAAAAGGCTGGGGGAACACTGAAGCTTTCTTT. Translating it yields CASSFLPADQRKGWGNTEAFF. The chain couples TRBV5-1 to TRBJ1-1; no firm D call. The CDR3 has 21 residues. Germline V gene data show CDR1 as SGHRS and CDR2 as YFSETQ. The V gene lost 2 bases and the J gene lost 1 base, with 30 bases spanning the gap.

This chain uses TRBV7-2 with TRBJ2-7, with D possibly being TRBD1 or TRBD2 (6 bases each). Germline assignment: CDR1 SGHTA and CDR2 FQGNSA. The CDR3 runs to 18 residues. V shed 5 bases and J shed 2 bases, with 25 bases lying between them. CDR3 sequence: CASSVRTTGTSGPYEQYF. The CDR3 DNA follows: TGTGCCAGCAGCGTCAGGACTACAGGGACCTCCGGGCCCTACGAGCAGTACTTC. The full variable domain, rest sourced from reference TRBV7-2 and TRBJ2-7, is GAGVSQSPSNKVTEKGKDVELRCDPISGHTALYWYRQSLGQGLEFLIYFQGNSAPDKSGLPSDRFSAERTGGSVSTLTIQRTQQEDSAVYLCASSVRTTGTSGPYEQYFGPGTRLTVT.

There are a few counts of this clonotype. CDR3 in DNA: TGTGCCAGCAGCCCTGCGGTCATTGGGGAGACCCAGTACTTC. This sequence encodes CASSPAVIGETQYF. V is TRBV12-3 or TRBV12-4 and J is TRBJ2-5; D remains unclear. The CDR3 runs 14 residues. With 6 bases removed from V and 5 bases from J, the gap between germline ends came to 16 bases.

This clonotype was counted only a few times. The chain carries TRBV7-9 and TRBJ2-7; D remains unclear. From germline, CDR1 is SEHNR and CDR2 FQNEAQ (reference sequence). V lost 0 bases and J 1 base, leaving 7 bases between the germline ends. The CDR3 length is 14 residues. In nucleotides, the CDR3 is TGTGCCAGCAGCTTAGCGGGCAGTTCCTACGAGCAGTACTTC. Amino acids: CASSLAGSSYEQYF.

CDR3 sequence: CASSFSGRLADTQYF. The CDR3 DNA reads TGTGCCAGCAGCTTTAGCGGGAGATTGGCAGATACGCAGTATTTT. V is TRBV13 and J is TRBJ2-3; 9 bases agree with TRBD2. This CDR3 spans 15 amino acids. Germline lookup yields CDR1 PRHDT and CDR2 FYEKMQ (reference sequence). J was trimmed by 4 bases and V by 3 bases; bases with no gene match: 5.

The chain employs TRBV11-1 and TRBJ1-1; 8 nucleotides agree with TRBD1. CDR3 length: 15 residues. With 1 base clipped from V and 5 bases from J, the junction kept 6 bases outside the gene matches. Germline CDR1 is SGHAT and CDR2 is FQDESV (reference sequence). The CDR3 DNA follows: TGTGCCAGCAGCTTAGTGGGCAGGGGGCGAACTGAAGCTTTCTTT. This sequence encodes CASSLVGRGRTEAFF.